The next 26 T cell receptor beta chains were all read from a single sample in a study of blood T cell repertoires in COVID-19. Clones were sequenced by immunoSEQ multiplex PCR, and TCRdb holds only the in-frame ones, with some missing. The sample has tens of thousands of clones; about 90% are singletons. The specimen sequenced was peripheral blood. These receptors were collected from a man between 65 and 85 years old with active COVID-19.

CDR3 in amino acids: CASSRSDRAYEQYF. The CDR3 nucleotides read TGTGCCAGCAGTCGTTCTGACAGAGCCTACGAGCAGTACTTC. The chain carries TRBV6-5 and TRBJ2-7; the D gene is possibly TRBD1 (5 bases). The germline V and J ends were trimmed by 5 bases and 2 bases, with 13 bases remaining between them. Germline lookup yields CDR1 MNHEY and CDR2 SVGAGI. This CDR3 has 14 residues.

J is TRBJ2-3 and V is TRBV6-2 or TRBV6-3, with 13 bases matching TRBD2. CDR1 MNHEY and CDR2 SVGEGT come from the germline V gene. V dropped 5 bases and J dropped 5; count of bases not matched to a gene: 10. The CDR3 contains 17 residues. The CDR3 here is CASSPLTSGGARDTQYF. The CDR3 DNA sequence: TGTGCCAGCAGTCCACTTACTAGCGGGGGGGCAAGAGATACGCAGTATTTT.

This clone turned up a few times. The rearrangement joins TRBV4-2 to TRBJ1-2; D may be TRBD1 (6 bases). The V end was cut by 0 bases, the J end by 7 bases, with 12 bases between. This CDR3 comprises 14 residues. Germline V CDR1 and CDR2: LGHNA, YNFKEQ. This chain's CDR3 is CASSQDWGRRGYTF. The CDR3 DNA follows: TGTGCCAGCAGCCAAGATTGGGGGCGGCGTGGCTACACCTTC.

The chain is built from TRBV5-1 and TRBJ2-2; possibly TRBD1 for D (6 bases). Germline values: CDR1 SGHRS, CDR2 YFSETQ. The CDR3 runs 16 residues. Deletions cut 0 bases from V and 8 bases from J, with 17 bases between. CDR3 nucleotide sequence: TGCGCCAGCAGCTTGGAAGGGACACTCCCTGGAGGGGAGCTGTTTTTT. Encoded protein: CASSLEGTLPGGELFF.

CDR3 nucleotide sequence: TGCAGGGTTTCAGGGGCGTCCGGCTACACCTTC. Protein sequence: CRVSGASGYTF. V and J are TRBV20-1 and TRBJ1-2; D perhaps matches TRBD1 (6 bases). Germline CDR1 and CDR2: DFQATT and SNEGSKA (reference sequence). The CDR3 is 11 amino acids.

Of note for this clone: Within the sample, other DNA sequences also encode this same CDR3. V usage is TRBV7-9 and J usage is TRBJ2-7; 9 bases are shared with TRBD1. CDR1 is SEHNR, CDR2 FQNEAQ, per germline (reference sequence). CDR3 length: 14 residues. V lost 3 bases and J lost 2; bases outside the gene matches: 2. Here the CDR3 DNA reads TGTGCCAGCAGCTTTGACAGGGGGACCTACGAGCAGTACTTC. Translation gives CASSFDRGTYEQYF.

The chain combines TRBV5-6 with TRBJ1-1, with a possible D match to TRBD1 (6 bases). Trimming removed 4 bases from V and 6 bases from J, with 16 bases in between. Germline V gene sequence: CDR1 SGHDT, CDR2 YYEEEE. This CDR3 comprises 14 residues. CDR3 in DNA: TGTGCCAGCAGCCCCCGGGACAACTGGGCTGAAGCTTTCTTT. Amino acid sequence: CASSPRDNWAEAFF.

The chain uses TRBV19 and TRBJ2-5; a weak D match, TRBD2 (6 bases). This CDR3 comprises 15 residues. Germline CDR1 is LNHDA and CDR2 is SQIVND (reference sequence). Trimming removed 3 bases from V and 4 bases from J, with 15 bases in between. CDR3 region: CASSIGGIPPETQYF. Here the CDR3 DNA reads TGTGCCAGTAGTATCGGCGGGATTCCCCCAGAGACCCAGTACTTC.

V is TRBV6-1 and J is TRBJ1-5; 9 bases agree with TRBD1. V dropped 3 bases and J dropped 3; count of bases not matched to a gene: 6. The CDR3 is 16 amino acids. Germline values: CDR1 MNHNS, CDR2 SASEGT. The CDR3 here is CASSDRTGATNQPQHF. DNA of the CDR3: TGTGCCAGCAGTGACCGGACAGGGGCCACCAATCAGCCCCAGCATTTT.

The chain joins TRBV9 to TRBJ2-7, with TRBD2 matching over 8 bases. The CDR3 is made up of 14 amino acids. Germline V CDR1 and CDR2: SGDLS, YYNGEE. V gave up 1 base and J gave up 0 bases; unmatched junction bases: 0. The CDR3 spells CASSVSGGSYEQYF. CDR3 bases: TGTGCCAGCAGCGTAAGCGGGGGCTCCTACGAGCAGTACTTC.

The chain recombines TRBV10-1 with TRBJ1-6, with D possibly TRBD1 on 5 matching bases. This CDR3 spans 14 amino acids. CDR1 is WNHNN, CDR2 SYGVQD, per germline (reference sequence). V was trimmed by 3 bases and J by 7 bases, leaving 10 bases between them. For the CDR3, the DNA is TGCGCCAGCAGTGAAGGCAGGGTGAATTCACCCCTCCACTTT. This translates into CASSEGRVNSPLHF.

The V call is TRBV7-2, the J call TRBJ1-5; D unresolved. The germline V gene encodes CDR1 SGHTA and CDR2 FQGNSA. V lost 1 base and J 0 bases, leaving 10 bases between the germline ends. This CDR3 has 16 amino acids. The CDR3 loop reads CASSLGRGYSNQPQHF. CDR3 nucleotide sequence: TGTGCCAGCAGCTTAGGTCGCGGCTATAGCAATCAGCCCCAGCATTTT. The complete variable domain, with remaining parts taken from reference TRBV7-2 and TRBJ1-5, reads GAGVSQSPSNKVTEKGKDVELRCDPISGHTALYWYRQSLGQGLEFLIYFQGNSAPDKSGLPSDRFSAERTGGSVSTLTIQRTQQEDSAVYLCASSLGRGYSNQPQHFGDGTRLSIL.

CDR3 in DNA: TGTGCCAGCAGTTACCCGACAGGGAGCTATGGCTACACCTTC. Translated: CASSYPTGSYGYTF. The genes are TRBV6-6 and TRBJ1-2, with 7 bases identical to TRBD1. The CDR3 totals 14 residues. V was pared by 2 bases and J by 4 bases, with 4 bases of the junction left unmatched. Germline loops: CDR1 MNHNY, CDR2 SVGAGI (reference sequence).

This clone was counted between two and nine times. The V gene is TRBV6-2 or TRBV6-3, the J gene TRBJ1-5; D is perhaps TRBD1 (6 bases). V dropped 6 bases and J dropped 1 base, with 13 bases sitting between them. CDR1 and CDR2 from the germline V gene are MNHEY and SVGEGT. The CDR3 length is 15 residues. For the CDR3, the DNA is TGTGCCAGCAGCCCACAGGGAGTAAGCAATCAGCCCCAGCATTTT. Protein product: CASSPQGVSNQPQHF.

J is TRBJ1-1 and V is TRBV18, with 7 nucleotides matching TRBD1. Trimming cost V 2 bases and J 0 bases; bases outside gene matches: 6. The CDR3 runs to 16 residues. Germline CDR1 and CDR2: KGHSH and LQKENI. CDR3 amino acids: CASSPGRQGLNTEAFF. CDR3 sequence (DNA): TGTGCCAGCTCACCAGGGAGACAGGGCTTGAACACTGAAGCTTTCTTT.

The CDR3 spells CASSATENTEAFF. In DNA, the CDR3 is TGTGCCAGCAGCGCAACAGAGAACACTGAAGCTTTCTTT. The V gene is TRBV11-2, the J gene TRBJ1-1; D ambiguous. V was clipped by 5 bases and J by 1 base, with 8 bases between them. Germline lookup yields CDR1 SGHAT and CDR2 FQNNGV. This CDR3 spans 13 amino acids.

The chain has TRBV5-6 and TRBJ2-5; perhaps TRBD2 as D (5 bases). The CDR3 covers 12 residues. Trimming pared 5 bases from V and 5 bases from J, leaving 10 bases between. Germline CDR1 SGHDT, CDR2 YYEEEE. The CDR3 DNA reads TGTGCCAGCAGTCGGGATTTCGAGACCCAGTACTTC. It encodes CASSRDFETQYF. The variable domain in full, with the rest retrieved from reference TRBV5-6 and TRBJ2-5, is DAGVTQSPTHLIKTRGQQVTLRCSPKSGHDTVSWYQQALGQGPQFIFQYYEEEERQRGNFPDRFSGHQFPNYSSELNVNALLLGDSALYLCASSRDFETQYFGPGTRLLVL.

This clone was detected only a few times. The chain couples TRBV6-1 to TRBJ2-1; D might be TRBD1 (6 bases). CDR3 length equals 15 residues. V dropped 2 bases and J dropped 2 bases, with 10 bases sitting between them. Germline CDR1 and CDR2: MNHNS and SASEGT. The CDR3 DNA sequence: TGTGCCAGCAGTGAAAATACAGGGCCCTACAATGAGCAGTTCTTC. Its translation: CASSENTGPYNEQFF.

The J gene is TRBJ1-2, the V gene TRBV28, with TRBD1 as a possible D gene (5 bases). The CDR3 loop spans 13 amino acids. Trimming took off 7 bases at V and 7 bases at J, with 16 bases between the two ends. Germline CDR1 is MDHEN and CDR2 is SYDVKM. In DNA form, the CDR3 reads TGTGCCAGCATCCTGGAAGGGGTTACTGGCTACACCTTC. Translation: CASILEGVTGYTF.

The CDR3 nucleotides read TGCAGTGCTAGTCCCGGGGGGTGGGGCACAGATACGCAGTATTTT. Its protein product is CSASPGGWGTDTQYF. The chain recombines TRBV20-1 with TRBJ2-3, with TRBD2 matching over 7 bases. Germline trimming cut 3 bases from V and 1 base from J; bases unmatched to any gene: 7. CDR3 length: 15 residues. CDR1 is DFQATT, CDR2 SNEGSKA, per germline (reference sequence).

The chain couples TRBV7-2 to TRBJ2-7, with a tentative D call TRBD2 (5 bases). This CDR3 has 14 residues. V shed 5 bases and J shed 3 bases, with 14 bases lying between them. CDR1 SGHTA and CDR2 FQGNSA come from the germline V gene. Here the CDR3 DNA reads TGTGCCAGCAGCCTACTAGGTGTGTTCTACGAGCAGTACTTC. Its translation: CASSLLGVFYEQYF.

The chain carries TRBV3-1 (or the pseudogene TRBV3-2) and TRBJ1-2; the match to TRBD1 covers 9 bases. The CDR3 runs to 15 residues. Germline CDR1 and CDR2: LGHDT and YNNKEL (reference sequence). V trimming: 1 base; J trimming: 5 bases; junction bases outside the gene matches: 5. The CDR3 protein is CASSQAPDRGYGYTF. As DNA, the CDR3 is TGTGCCAGCAGCCAAGCTCCTGACAGGGGGTATGGCTACACCTTC.

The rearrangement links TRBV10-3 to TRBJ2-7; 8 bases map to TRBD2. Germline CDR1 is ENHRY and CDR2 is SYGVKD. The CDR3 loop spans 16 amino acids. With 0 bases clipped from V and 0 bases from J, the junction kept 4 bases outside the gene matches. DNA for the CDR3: TGTGCCATCAGTGAGTCGAGCGGGGGAATCTCCTACGAGCAGTACTTC. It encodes CAISESSGGISYEQYF.

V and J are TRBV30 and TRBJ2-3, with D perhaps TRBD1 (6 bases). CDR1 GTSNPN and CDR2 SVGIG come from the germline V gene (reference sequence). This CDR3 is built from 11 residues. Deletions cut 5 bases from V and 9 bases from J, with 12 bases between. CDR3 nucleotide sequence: TGTGCCTGGTCAACAGGGACAACGCAGTATTTT. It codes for CAWSTGTTQYF.

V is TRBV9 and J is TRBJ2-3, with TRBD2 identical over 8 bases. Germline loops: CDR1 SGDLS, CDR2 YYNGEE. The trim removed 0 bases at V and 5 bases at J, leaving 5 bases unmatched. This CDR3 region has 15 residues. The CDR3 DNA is TGTGCCAGCAGCGTAGACGGGGGGGCCGGAGATACGCAGTATTTT. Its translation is CASSVDGGAGDTQYF. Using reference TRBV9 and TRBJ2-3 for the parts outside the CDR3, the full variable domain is DSGVTQTPKHLITATGQRVTLRCSPRSGDLSVYWYQQSLDQGLQFLIQYYNGEERAKGNILERFSAQQFPDLHSELNLSSLELGDSALYFCASSVDGGAGDTQYFGPGTRLTVL.

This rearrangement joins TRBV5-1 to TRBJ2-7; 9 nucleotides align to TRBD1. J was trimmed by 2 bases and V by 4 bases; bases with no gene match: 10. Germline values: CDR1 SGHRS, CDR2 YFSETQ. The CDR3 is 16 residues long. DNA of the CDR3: TGCGCCAGCAGCACGACCCCCGGGACAGGGACCTACGAGCAGTACTTC. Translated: CASSTTPGTGTYEQYF.